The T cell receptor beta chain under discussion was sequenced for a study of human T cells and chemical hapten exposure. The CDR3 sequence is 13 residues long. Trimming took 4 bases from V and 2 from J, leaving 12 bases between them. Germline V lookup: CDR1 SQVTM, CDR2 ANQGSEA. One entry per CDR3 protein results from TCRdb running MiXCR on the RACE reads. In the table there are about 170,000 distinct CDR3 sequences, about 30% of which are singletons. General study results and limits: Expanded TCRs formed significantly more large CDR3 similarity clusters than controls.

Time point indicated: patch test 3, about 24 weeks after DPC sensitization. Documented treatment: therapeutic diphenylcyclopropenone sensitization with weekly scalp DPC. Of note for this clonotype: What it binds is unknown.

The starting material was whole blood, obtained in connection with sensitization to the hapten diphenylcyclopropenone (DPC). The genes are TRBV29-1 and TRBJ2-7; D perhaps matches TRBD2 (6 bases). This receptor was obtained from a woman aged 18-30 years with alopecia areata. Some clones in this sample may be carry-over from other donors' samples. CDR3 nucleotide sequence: TGCAGCGTTGCCGCGGGGTACCCCTACGAGCAGTACTTC. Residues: CSVAAGYPYEQYF.